These 5 T cell receptor beta chains came from one sample sequenced in a study of T-cell reconstitution after alpha-beta-depleted transplantation in children. TCRbeta library preparation incorporated unique molecular identifiers. A single record per CDR3 protein comes from TCRdb applying MiXCR to the PCR reads. The sample has about 470,000 distinct CDR3 sequences, roughly two fifths seen once. This specimen consisted of PBMCs, obtained before TCRalphabeta/CD19-depleted stem cell transplant. The receptors stem from a girl aged 2 to 10 with aplastic anemia, due to receive a stem cell transplant.

The CDR3 region has the DNA TGTGCCAGCAGCAGAGCGGGAGGGCCCCAAGAGACCCAGTACTTC. Its translation is CASSRAGGPQETQYF. This chain connects TRBV7-9 to TRBJ2-5, with TRBD2 matching over 10 bases. Trimming took 5 bases from V and 1 from J; bases not matched to a gene: 4. The CDR3 runs to 15 residues. From germline, CDR1 is SEHNR and CDR2 FQNEAQ (reference sequence). Full variable domain (outside the CDR3, taken from reference TRBV7-9 and TRBJ2-5): DTGVSQNPRHKITKRGQNVTFRCDPISEHNRLYWYRQTLGQGPEFLTYFQNEAQLEKSRLLSDRFSAERPKGSFSTLEIQRTEQGDSAMYLCASSRAGGPQETQYFGPGTRLLVL.

This clonotype was seen many times. This rearrangement joins TRBV12-3 or TRBV12-4 to TRBJ1-1, with TRBD1 matching over 10 bases. The CDR3 is 15 amino acids. Trimming cost V 5 bases and J 3 bases; bases outside gene matches: 6. CDR3 nucleotides: TGTGCCAGCAGTGGAACCGGGACAGGGGACACTGAAGCTTTCTTT. It translates to CASSGTGTGDTEAFF.

This clonotype appeared a few times. The chain recombines TRBV6-1 with TRBJ2-7; 12 positions agree with TRBD2. V lost 5 bases to trimming and J lost 5 bases; unmatched junction nucleotides: 16. Germline V CDR1 and CDR2: MNHNS, SASEGT. The CDR3 is 18 residues long. CDR3 DNA: TGTGCCAGCAGTAGTGGAGGCCTAGCGGGAGGGCCGACCGACGAGCAGTACTTC. Its protein product is CASSSGGLAGGPTDEQYF.

The rearrangement joins TRBV6-1 to TRBJ2-7; no reliable D call. Between the trimmed V and J ends, which lost 5 bases and 2 bases, there was a span of 13 bases. This CDR3 comprises 14 residues. The germline V gene encodes CDR1 MNHNS and CDR2 SASEGT. The chain's CDR3 is CASSPVTKTYEQYF. CDR3 coding DNA: TGTGCCAGCAGTCCAGTGACCAAGACCTACGAGCAGTACTTC.

This clonotype was seen more than once but under ten times. The chain joins TRBV4-2 to TRBJ2-7; maybe TRBD2 (6 bases). The CDR3 contains 14 residues. The germline V gene encodes CDR1 LGHNA and CDR2 YNFKEQ. Trimming shortened V by 3 bases and J by 5 bases, and 14 bases separated the two germline ends. CDR3 sequence (DNA): TGTGCCAGCAGCCATGCGGGGCACCCCGACGAGCAGTACTTC. Translated, it gives CASSHAGHPDEQYF.